Each of the 28 T cell receptor beta chains below was sequenced from the same sample in a study of PD-1 blockade in classical Hodgkin lymphoma. Here immunoSEQ multiplex PCR was the method, and the copy in TCRdb shows in-frame clones only, minus some. This sample has tens of thousands of clones, with 89% found just once. Every patient relapsed after autologous stem cell transplantation, and brentuximab vedotin exposure varied. The sequences come from peripheral blood mononuclear cells (PBMCs), collected at baseline. The source is a human donor with classical Hodgkin lymphoma.

This clone was observed a handful of times. The chain recombines TRBV20-1 with TRBJ1-1; a possible D gene is TRBD1 (6 bases). Germline assignment: CDR1 DFQATT and CDR2 SNEGSKA (reference sequence). The CDR3 consists of 11 residues. Deletions cut 5 bases from V and 8 bases from J, with 12 bases between. The CDR3 protein is CSAFGQREAFF. The CDR3 nucleotides are TGCAGTGCTTTTGGACAGCGAGAAGCTTTCTTT.

This sequence joins TRBV30 and TRBJ1-2, with 7 bases identical to TRBD1. Per germline, CDR1 GTSNPN and CDR2 SVGIG (reference sequence). The CDR3 covers 13 residues. The trim removed 1 base at V and 8 bases at J, leaving 7 bases unmatched. CDR3 residues: CAWSDTGAGGYTF. The CDR3 DNA reads as TGTGCCTGGAGTGACACAGGGGCGGGAGGCTACACCTTC. The full variable domain, its missing parts supplied by reference TRBV30 and TRBJ1-2, is SQTIHQWPATLVQPVGSPLSLECTVEGTSNPNLYWYRQAAGRGLQLLFYSVGIGQISSEVPQNLSASRPQDRQFILSSKKLLLSDSGFYLCAWSDTGAGGYTFGSGTRLTVV.

The chain recombines TRBV5-1 with TRBJ2-1; 10 nucleotides match TRBD2. V lost 6 bases to trimming and J lost 8 bases; unmatched junction nucleotides: 17. The CDR3 has 17 amino acids. The germline CDR1 and CDR2 sequences are SGHRS and YFSETQ. CDR3: CASTFYRLAGARDEQFF. The CDR3 DNA sequence: TGCGCCAGCACCTTTTACCGCCTAGCGGGAGCAAGGGATGAGCAGTTCTTC.

This clone was found once. This rearrangement joins TRBV5-1 to TRBJ2-2, with TRBD1 matching 8 bases. J lost 5 bases, V lost 5 bases, and 5 bases had no gene match. CDR3 length equals 14 residues. In germline, CDR1 is SGHRS, CDR2 YFSETQ. CDR3 sequence reads: CASRPGGRTGELFF. The CDR3 DNA reads as TGCGCCAGCAGGCCAGGGGGCAGGACCGGGGAGCTGTTTTTT. The whole variable domain, remainder taken from reference TRBV5-1 and TRBJ2-2, is KAGVTQTPRYLIKTRGQQVTLSCSPISGHRSVSWYQQTPGQGLQFLFEYFSETQRNKGNFPGRFSGRQFSNSRSEMNVSTLELGDSALYLCASRPGGRTGELFFGEGSRLTVL.

This clone has a single count. The chain carries TRBV21-1 and TRBJ2-7; the listed D gene, TRBD1, was not tested against the DNA. TRBV21-1 is deemed a pseudogene. CDR3 length: 17 residues. The CDR3 protein is CASSKVKRGTVAYEQYF. The DNA of the CDR3 is TGTGCCAGCAGCAAAGTAAAACGAGGGACAGTAGCCTACGAGCAGTACTTC.

J is TRBJ2-7 and V is TRBV5-1; TRBD1 agrees at 8 bases. The V gene end was trimmed by 7 bases and the J gene end by 0 bases; junction bases not matched to a gene: 0. The CDR3 runs 12 residues. Germline V gives CDR1 SGHRS, CDR2 YFSETQ. CDR3 protein: CASGQGSYEQYF. The CDR3 DNA reads TGCGCCAGCGGACAGGGCTCCTACGAGCAGTACTTC.

The CDR3 nucleotides read TGTGCCACCAGCACCCCCGCTAGCGTTGGTGGCAATGAGCAGTTCTTC. Its protein is CATSTPASVGGNEQFF. This chain connects TRBV15 to TRBJ2-1; tentatively, D is TRBD2 (6 bases). V was shortened by 4 bases and J by 6 bases, with 19 bases between the two germline ends. The CDR3 consists of 16 residues. Germline loops: CDR1 LNHNV, CDR2 YYDKDF (reference sequence).

The chain couples TRBV4-1 to TRBJ1-2; D may be TRBD1 (5 bases). This CDR3 region has 17 residues. In germline, CDR1 is MGHRA, CDR2 YSYEKL. With 4 bases removed from V and 4 bases from J, the gap between germline ends came to 22 bases. CDR3 residues: CASSPAWEGKEGYGYTF. The CDR3 DNA reads TGCGCCAGCAGCCCCGCTTGGGAGGGGAAAGAGGGCTATGGCTACACCTTC.

The chain recombines TRBV7-6 with TRBJ2-7, with D possibly TRBD2 on 6 matching bases. V lost 5 bases, J lost 3 bases, and 11 bases lay in between. Germline V gene sequence: CDR1 SGHVS, CDR2 FNYEAQ. The CDR3 has 13 amino acids. The CDR3 coding sequence is TGTGCCAGCAGCGATATGACTAGCTACGAGCAGTACTTC. This codes for CASSDMTSYEQYF. Full variable domain (outside the CDR3, taken from reference TRBV7-6 and TRBJ2-7): GAGVSQSPRYKVTKRGQDVALRCDPISGHVSLYWYRQALGQGPEFLTYFNYEAQQDKSGLPNDRFSAERPEGSISTLTIQRTEQRDSAMYRCASSDMTSYEQYFGPGTRLTVT.

The CDR3 sequence is CASRDRGSGNTIYF. Here the CDR3 DNA reads TGTGCCAGCCGGGACAGAGGCTCTGGAAACACCATATATTTT. The chain carries TRBV6-5 and TRBJ1-3, with 7 bases identical to TRBD1. This CDR3 comprises 14 residues. The junction had 4 bases not matched to a gene; V was cut back by 8 bases and J by 0 bases. Germline V gene sequence: CDR1 MNHEY, CDR2 SVGAGI.

This sequence joins TRBV11-2 and TRBJ2-7; D is uncertain. The germline V gene has CDR1 SGHAT and CDR2 FQNNGV. This CDR3 has 12 residues. V was clipped by 2 bases and J by 7 bases, with 9 bases between them. CDR3 loop: CASSLSAREQYF. The CDR3 DNA reads as TGTGCCAGCAGCTTATCCGCAAGGGAGCAGTACTTC. Together with reference TRBV11-2 and TRBJ2-7, the CDR3 gives the full variable domain: EAGVAQSPRYKIIEKRQSVAFWCNPISGHATLYWYQQILGQGPKLLIQFQNNGVVDDSQLPKDRFSAERLKGVDSTLKIQPAKLEDSAVYLCASSLSAREQYFGPGTRLTVT.

The chain joins TRBV6-6 to TRBJ1-1, with D possibly matching TRBD1 (6 bases). This CDR3 has 11 amino acids. V shed 5 bases and J shed 11 bases, with 12 bases lying between them. CDR1 and CDR2 (germline): MNHNY, SVGAGI (reference sequence). The DNA of the CDR3 is TGTGCCAGCAGTGCCGGGGGGCCGGCTTTCTTT. Protein sequence: CASSAGGPAFF.

This chain connects TRBV27 to TRBJ1-1; no clear D gene. The CDR3 is 21 amino acids. V lost 0 bases, J lost 1 base, and 27 bases lay in between. Looked up from germline, CDR1 is MNHEY and CDR2 is SMNVEV (reference sequence). The CDR3 here is CASSLSRAGSGPGRPNTEAFF. The CDR3 region has the DNA TGTGCCAGCAGTTTATCCCGAGCTGGGTCGGGCCCAGGACGCCCGAACACTGAAGCTTTCTTT.

The rearrangement joins TRBV2 to TRBJ1-1; 11 bases align to TRBD1. The V gene end was trimmed by 1 base and the J gene end by 1 base; junction bases not matched to a gene: 11. The CDR3 runs 19 residues. Germline V gives CDR1 SNHLY, CDR2 FYNNEI. CDR3 nucleotide sequence: TGTGCCAGCAGTGAAGATATCCGGGACAGGGGGAGTTGGAACACTGAAGCTTTCTTT. It is translated as CASSEDIRDRGSWNTEAFF. Complete variable domain (other parts from reference TRBV2 and TRBJ1-1): EPEVTQTPSHQVTQMGQEVILRCVPISNHLYFYWYRQILGQKVEFLVSFYNNEISEKSEIFDDQFSVERPDGSNFTLKIRSTKLEDSAMYFCASSEDIRDRGSWNTEAFFGQGTRLTVV.

This chain links TRBV19 with TRBJ1-1; D possibly corresponds to TRBD1 (6 bases). CDR1 and CDR2 (germline): LNHDA, SQIVND (reference sequence). There are 15 residues in the CDR3. V was shortened by 7 bases and J by 1 base, with 16 bases between the two germline ends. In DNA form, the CDR3 reads TGTGCCAGTACGAAATCCGGGACAAGGAACACTGAAGCTTTCTTT. This sequence encodes CASTKSGTRNTEAFF.

In the case of this clone: Germline is not matched at one junction end, which may reflect a read error. The chain links TRBV10-2 to TRBJ1-4; D call uncertain. CDR3 length: 14 amino acids. CDR1 is WSHSY and CDR2 is SAAADI in the germline V gene. The CDR3 DNA sequence: TGCGCCAGCAGGGAGTGGGCAACTAATGAAAAACTGTTTTTT. Its translation is CASREWATNEKLFF.

J is TRBJ2-7 and V is TRBV6-6, with D possibly matching TRBD1 (6 bases). The CDR3 sequence is 13 residues long. The germline V gene encodes CDR1 MNHNY and CDR2 SVGAGI (reference sequence). V was pared by 7 bases and J by 6 bases, with 16 bases between. Here the CDR3 DNA reads TGTGCCAGCACCCTTGGGGCAGGGGTCGAGCAGTACTTC. Translating it yields CASTLGAGVEQYF.

This clone has only one observation. V and J are TRBV6-1 and TRBJ2-1, with D unresolved. CDR3 length: 13 amino acids. Germline-derived CDR1 and CDR2 are MNHNS and SASEGT. The V and J ends lost 5 bases and 6 bases respectively, with 11 bases between them. The CDR3 loop is CASSPSPSNEQFF. The CDR3 region has the DNA TGTGCCAGCAGTCCCTCACCTAGCAATGAGCAGTTCTTC.

The chain couples TRBV7-2 to TRBJ1-2; D uncertain. Germline loops: CDR1 SGHTA, CDR2 FQGNSA. The CDR3 loop spans 16 amino acids. V dropped 2 bases and J dropped 4 bases, with 17 bases sitting between them. The CDR3 loop is CASSLRDTALFYGYTF. The DNA of the CDR3 is TGTGCCAGCAGCTTACGAGACACCGCCTTATTCTATGGCTACACCTTC.

In its sample, this clone was seen once. The rearrangement joins TRBV4-1 to TRBJ1-4; possibly TRBD1 for D (5 bases). V lost 5 bases and J 8 bases, leaving 18 bases between the germline ends. The germline V gene has CDR1 MGHRA and CDR2 YSYEKL. The CDR3 consists of 15 residues. The CDR3 region is CASSYLRARREKLFF. The CDR3 nucleotides are TGCGCCAGCAGCTATCTCAGGGCCAGGAGGGAAAAACTGTTTTTT.

V usage is TRBV30 and J usage is TRBJ1-5, with TRBD1 matching over 12 bases. Germline V CDR1 and CDR2: GTSNPN, SVGIG (reference sequence). Unmatched junction bases numbered 5, after V lost 2 bases and J lost 6 bases. The CDR3 is made up of 15 amino acids. The CDR3 spells CAWSRDRGLGQPQHF. DNA of the CDR3: TGTGCCTGGAGTAGGGACAGGGGGCTTGGTCAGCCCCAGCATTTT.

The V gene is TRBV19, the J gene TRBJ2-6; 8 positions match TRBD1. This CDR3 spans 14 amino acids. Germline V CDR1 and CDR2: LNHDA, SQIVND (reference sequence). J gave up 4 bases and V 8 bases, and 4 bases lay outside the gene matches. In nucleotides, the CDR3 is TGTGCCAGTCAGGGGGCAGAGGGGGCCAACGTCCTGACTTTC. This sequence encodes CASQGAEGANVLTF.

This sequence joins TRBV5-1 and TRBJ1-1; D is perhaps TRBD1 (5 bases). Germline V CDR1 and CDR2: SGHRS, YFSETQ. Trimming shortened V by 2 bases and J by 1 base, and 6 bases separated the two germline ends. The CDR3 consists of 13 residues. The CDR3 bases are TGCGCCAGCAGCTTCGACAGGAACACTGAAGCTTTCTTT. Translated: CASSFDRNTEAFF.

The chain couples TRBV28 to TRBJ2-7; D gene unclear. This CDR3 is built from 12 residues. V lost 7 bases and J 0 bases, leaving 7 bases between the germline ends. From germline, CDR1 is MDHEN and CDR2 SYDVKM. CDR3 residues: CASTPSSYEQYF. CDR3 DNA: TGTGCCAGCACCCCTAGCTCCTACGAGCAGTACTTC.

V and J are TRBV6-1 and TRBJ2-7, with D tentatively TRBD1 or TRBD2 (5 bases each). The CDR3 has 16 amino acids. V gave up 2 bases and J gave up 10 bases, with 24 bases separating them. Germline V lookup: CDR1 MNHNS, CDR2 SASEGT. CDR3 bases: TGTGCCAGCAGTGAATTGGGGACGCAACTTAGAGGGGTCCAGTACTTC. This codes for CASSELGTQLRGVQYF.

The chain joins TRBV11-2 to TRBJ1-1; no definite D call. The CDR3 is 13 amino acids. Germline CDR1 SGHAT, CDR2 FQNNGV. The V end was cut by 6 bases, the J end by 1 base, with 9 bases between. This chain's CDR3 is CASSKEQNTEAFF. The CDR3 DNA reads TGTGCCAGCAGTAAAGAACAGAACACTGAAGCTTTCTTT.

The chain is built from TRBV28 and TRBJ1-1; D perhaps matches TRBD1 (5 bases). This CDR3 region has 13 residues. Germline assignment: CDR1 MDHEN and CDR2 SYDVKM. V gave up 6 bases and J gave up 5 bases, with 13 bases separating them. CDR3 amino acids: CASRRKGWTEAFF. DNA for the CDR3: TGTGCCAGCAGGAGGAAGGGGTGGACTGAAGCTTTCTTT.

The chain carries TRBV18 and TRBJ1-1; D is uncertain. Per germline, CDR1 KGHSH and CDR2 LQKENI. The CDR3 runs to 11 residues. V was pared by 4 bases and J by 4 bases, with 4 bases between. The CDR3 loop reads CASSRRTEAFF. CDR3 coding DNA: TGTGCCAGCTCACGCCGCACTGAAGCTTTCTTT.